Listed here are 24 T cell receptor beta chains from one sample, sequenced in a study of Ad26.COV2.S vaccination and SARS-CoV-2 variants (dated by TCRdb to 2020 to 2023). The library relied on the immunoSEQ multiplex PCR assay. The immuneACCESS repertoire file appears here via TCRdb, limited to in-frame rearrangements. These files lack a portion of the clones; in checked studies, under half of the deficit traces to unresolved V genes, and the cause of the others is not known. Counted in this sample were roughly 410,000 clones; roughly 80% of them appeared once. Together, the top ten hold 7% to 9.5% of the sample. Per the publication, the treatment or condition label means: 15 to 20 received Ad26.COV2.S at low or high dose, single or two shots; about 5 received placebo; per-sample allocation not given. For vaccine and placebo recipients, the sequenced repertoires came from samples collected on day 63 after the first injection.

The source was peripheral blood, collected in a trial of Ad26.COV2.S vaccine versus placebo. These receptors were taken from a person between 18 and 65 years old who received the Ad26.COV2.S COVID-19 vaccine or a placebo.

This clone was counted only a few times. CDR3 sequence reads: CSASVANYGYTF. The CDR3 bases are TGCAGTGCTAGTGTTGCTAACTATGGCTACACCTTC. This rearrangement joins TRBV20-1 to TRBJ1-2; D uncertain. This CDR3 is built from 12 residues. Between the trimmed V and J ends, which lost 3 bases and 0 bases, there was a span of 5 bases. Germline CDR1 is DFQATT and CDR2 is SNEGSKA (reference sequence).

The rearrangement joins TRBV20-1 to TRBJ1-1; possible D gene TRBD1, 5 bases. V gave up 3 bases and J gave up 1 base, with 9 bases separating them. This CDR3 spans 13 amino acids. Germline V gene data show CDR1 as DFQATT and CDR2 as SNEGSKA (reference sequence). This CDR3 reads CSASWGRNTEAFF. DNA of the CDR3: TGCAGTGCTAGTTGGGGACGGAACACTGAAGCTTTCTTT.

This chain connects TRBV6-2 or TRBV6-3 to TRBJ2-7; D might be TRBD2 (7 bases). The length of the CDR3 is 19 residues. Germline CDR1 MNHEY, CDR2 SVGEGT. Trimming left V 4 bases short and J 0 bases short, with 25 bases between. CDR3 sequence reads: CASSSRGRAGMDPSYEQYF. The CDR3 bases are TGTGCCAGCAGTTCGAGGGGGAGGGCAGGGATGGATCCCTCCTACGAGCAGTACTTC.

CDR3 sequence: CASSWDRGADTQYF. The CDR3 DNA sequence: TGTGCCAGCAGCTGGGACAGGGGCGCAGATACGCAGTATTTT. J is TRBJ2-3 and V is TRBV7-2; 10 bases line up with TRBD1. The CDR3 runs to 14 residues. The germline V gene encodes CDR1 SGHTA and CDR2 FQGNSA. V trimming: 4 bases; J trimming: 4 bases; junction bases outside the gene matches: 2.

The chain joins TRBV25-1 to TRBJ1-1; D not certain. Germline-derived CDR1 and CDR2 are MGHDK and SYGVNS. V dropped 4 bases and J dropped 4 bases, with 16 bases sitting between them. The CDR3 totals 15 residues. CDR3 amino acids: CASSGHKMGPTEAFF. DNA of the CDR3: TGTGCCAGCAGTGGGCATAAGATGGGCCCCACTGAAGCTTTCTTT.

On this clone: Other DNA sequences in this specimen translate into the identical CDR3. The chain employs TRBV9 and TRBJ2-1, with a possible D match to TRBD2 (5 bases). V lost 7 bases and J lost 0, with 14 bases in between. The CDR3 has 15 residues. In germline, CDR1 is SGDLS, CDR2 YYNGEE. Written as DNA, the CDR3 is TGTGCCAGCTCGGGCGGGCTGAGCTCCTACAATGAGCAGTTCTTC. Translated, it gives CASSGGLSSYNEQFF.

This clone has a handful of counts. CDR3 bases: TGTGCCAGCAGCCCCCAGGAAAACTATGGCTACACCTTC. It encodes CASSPQENYGYTF. The rearrangement uses TRBV7-3 and TRBJ1-2; no clear D gene. Trimming stripped 5 bases from V and 2 bases from J, with 9 bases between. CDR1 is SGHTA and CDR2 is FQGTGA in the germline V gene. The CDR3 extends over 13 amino acids.

The chain couples TRBV11-1 to TRBJ2-3, with TRBD2 identical over 9 bases. Germline-derived CDR1 and CDR2 are SGHAT and FQDESV (reference sequence). V shed 2 bases, J shed 4 bases, and the junction held 4 bases outside the gene matches. The CDR3 is 15 amino acids. The CDR3 here is CASSLLRGGADTQYF. The CDR3 DNA reads TGTGCCAGCAGCTTATTGCGGGGGGGGGCAGATACGCAGTATTTT.

The chain employs TRBV18 and TRBJ1-1, with D possibly TRBD1 on 6 matching bases. Trimming pared 0 bases from V and 1 base from J, leaving 12 bases between. CDR1 and CDR2 (germline): KGHSH, LQKENI. The CDR3 length is 16 residues. This chain's CDR3 is CASSPPSGTQNTEAFF. CDR3 bases: TGTGCCAGCTCACCACCTTCCGGGACACAGAACACTGAAGCTTTCTTT. Complete variable domain (other parts from reference TRBV18 and TRBJ1-1): NAGVMQNPRHLVRRRGQEARLRCSPMKGHSHVYWYRQLPEEGLKFMVYLQKENIIDESGMPKERFSAEFPKEGPSILRIQQVVRGDSAAYFCASSPPSGTQNTEAFFGQGTRLTVV.

This clone was detected only a few times. V usage is TRBV3-1 (or the pseudogene TRBV3-2) and J usage is TRBJ1-1, with TRBD1 matching 8 bases. CDR1 is LGHDT, CDR2 YNNKEL, per germline (reference sequence). The CDR3 is made up of 14 amino acids. Trimming at V came to 2 bases and at J to 6 bases, leaving 5 bases not matched to a gene. Written as DNA, the CDR3 is TGTGCCAGCAGCCAATTTGGACAGGGCCCTGAAGCTTTCTTT. Translating gives CASSQFGQGPEAFF.

This clone showed up many times. DNA of the CDR3: TGTGCCAGCAGCCAGGGACAGAACTCAGAAAAACTGTTTTTT. Protein product: CASSQGQNSEKLFF. This chain joins TRBV7-9 and TRBJ1-4; 7 bases map to TRBD1. The germline gives CDR1 SEHNR, CDR2 FQNEAQ (reference sequence). Unmatched junction bases numbered 8, after V lost 5 bases and J lost 8 bases. The CDR3 is 14 amino acids.

This clone was seen repeatedly, ten times or more. This sequence joins TRBV4-2 and TRBJ2-7; weak D call: TRBD1 (8 bases). Per the germline V gene, CDR1 is LGHNA and CDR2 is YNFKEQ. The V end was cut by 1 base, the J end by 2 bases, with 21 bases between. This CDR3 region has 18 residues. This CDR3 reads CASSQGEGWTGRAYEQYF. The CDR3 DNA reads as TGTGCCAGCAGCCAAGGGGAGGGGTGGACAGGGAGGGCCTACGAGCAGTACTTC.

J is TRBJ2-6 and V is TRBV7-2; weak D call: TRBD2 (6 bases). CDR1 is SGHTA, CDR2 FQGNSA, per germline. The CDR3 is 16 amino acids. V was trimmed by 2 bases and J by 1 base, leaving 9 bases between them. CDR3 sequence: CASSLLGGSGANVLTF. CDR3 sequence (DNA): TGTGCCAGCAGCTTATTGGGGGGATCTGGGGCCAACGTCCTGACTTTC.

This chain joins TRBV3-1 (or the pseudogene TRBV3-2) and TRBJ2-2; maybe TRBD2 (6 bases). V lost 5 bases to trimming and J lost 3 bases, with 16 bases between them. The V gene's germline CDR1 is LGHDT and CDR2 YNNKEL (reference sequence). CDR3 length equals 16 residues. CDR3 nucleotides: TGTGCCAGCAGCACCCGGGGGAGAGGAGACACCGGGGAGCTGTTTTTT. This translates into CASSTRGRGDTGELFF.

This clone was seen more than once but under ten times. V and J are TRBV2 and TRBJ1-1, with a weak D call TRBD1 (5 bases). The V and J ends lost 7 bases and 5 bases respectively, with 14 bases between them. The length of the CDR3 is 13 residues. Germline assignment: CDR1 SNHLY and CDR2 FYNNEI. The CDR3 loop reads CASTRGPGTEAFF. The CDR3 DNA reads as TGTGCCAGCACGAGGGGTCCTGGGACTGAAGCTTTCTTT.

V usage is TRBV27 and J usage is TRBJ2-5, with D perhaps assigned TRBD1 or TRBD2 (5 bases each). This CDR3 is built from 15 residues. Germline V lookup: CDR1 MNHEY, CDR2 SMNVEV (reference sequence). Trimming shortened V by 4 bases and J by 2 bases, and 14 bases separated the two germline ends. In DNA, the CDR3 is TGTGCCAGCAGTTCGGGACCATGGAATCAAGAGACCCAGTACTTC. Translation gives CASSSGPWNQETQYF.

The chain is built from TRBV24-1 and TRBJ2-1, with 10 bases that match TRBD2. The CDR3 extends over 15 amino acids. V was clipped by 3 bases and J by 8 bases; unmatched bases: 6. Germline CDR1 reads KGHDR; CDR2 reads SFDVKD. The chain's CDR3 is CATSDGGAGGDEQFF. DNA of the CDR3: TGTGCCACCAGTGATGGGGGAGCGGGGGGGGATGAGCAGTTCTTC.

This clone was recorded at least ten times. The V and J genes are TRBV7-6 and TRBJ2-2, with 9 bases fitting TRBD1. In germline, CDR1 is SGHVS, CDR2 FNYEAQ. The CDR3 length is 19 residues. J gave up 6 bases and V 1 base, and 15 bases lay outside the gene matches. DNA of the CDR3: TGTGCCAGCAGCTTAGTCATGGGGGGCGACAGGGGGTTCGCCGGGGAGCTGTTTTTT. Translating gives CASSLVMGGDRGFAGELFF.

The V gene is TRBV6-2 or TRBV6-3, the J gene TRBJ2-7; possibly TRBD1 for D (6 bases). The CDR3 totals 15 residues. V was clipped by 5 bases and J by 1 base, with 15 bases between them. The germline V gene has CDR1 MNHEY and CDR2 SVGEGT. Here the CDR3 DNA reads TGTGCCAGCAGTCCCCCGGGACAACTTTCCTACGAGCAGTACTTC. This sequence encodes CASSPPGQLSYEQYF.

The gene calls are TRBV15 and TRBJ2-1; D gene uncertain. The length of the CDR3 is 14 residues. In germline, CDR1 is LNHNV, CDR2 YYDKDF (reference sequence). V was clipped by 3 bases and J by 5 bases, with 11 bases between them. The CDR3 protein is CATSSHTWNNEQFF. CDR3 DNA: TGTGCCACCAGCAGCCACACCTGGAACAATGAGCAGTTCTTC.

This clone has just a few counts. The rearrangement joins TRBV7-6 to TRBJ2-7, with D possibly TRBD2 on 5 matching bases. CDR1 and CDR2 (germline): SGHVS, FNYEAQ. Trimming removed 0 bases from V and 7 bases from J, with 13 bases in between. CDR3 length: 14 amino acids. For the CDR3, the DNA is TGTGCCAGCAGCTTAGCGGGGAGACATACGGAGCAGTACTTC. Its protein product is CASSLAGRHTEQYF.

The CDR3 DNA is TGCGCCAGCAGCCAAGAGAGTTATCGTGAGCAGTTCTTC. Translated, it gives CASSQESYREQFF. J is TRBJ2-1 and V is TRBV4-1; D remains unclear. CDR3 length: 13 amino acids. Germline V gives CDR1 MGHRA, CDR2 YSYEKL. The germline V and J ends were trimmed by 0 bases and 9 bases, with 9 bases remaining between them.

V is TRBV6-5 and J is TRBJ2-1; TRBD1 matches at 7 bases. V shed 2 bases, J shed 5 bases, and the junction held 3 bases outside the gene matches. The CDR3 loop spans 14 amino acids. Per the germline V gene, CDR1 is MNHEY and CDR2 is SVGAGI. CDR3 in amino acids: CASSYAGTDNEQFF. In DNA form, the CDR3 reads TGTGCCAGCAGTTACGCCGGGACAGACAATGAGCAGTTCTTC.

The chain carries TRBV10-3 and TRBJ2-3, with TRBD1 identical over 11 bases. The CDR3 runs to 13 residues. The germline gives CDR1 ENHRY, CDR2 SYGVKD. Germline trimming cut 7 bases from V and 6 bases from J; bases unmatched to any gene: 3. CDR3 nucleotide sequence: TGTGCCATCATGGGACAGGGGGTGGATACGCAGTATTTT. Amino acids: CAIMGQGVDTQYF.